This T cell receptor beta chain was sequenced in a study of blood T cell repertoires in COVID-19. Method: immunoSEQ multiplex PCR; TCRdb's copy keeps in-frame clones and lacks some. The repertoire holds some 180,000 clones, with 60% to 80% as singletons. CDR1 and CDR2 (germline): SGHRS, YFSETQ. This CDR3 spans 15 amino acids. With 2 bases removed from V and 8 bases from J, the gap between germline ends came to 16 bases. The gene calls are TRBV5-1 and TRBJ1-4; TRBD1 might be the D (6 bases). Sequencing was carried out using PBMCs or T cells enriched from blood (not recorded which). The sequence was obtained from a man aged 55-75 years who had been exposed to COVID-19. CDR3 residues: CASSFSAGVGEKLFF. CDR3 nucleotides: TGCGCCAGCAGCTTTTCCGCAGGGGTAGGGGAAAAACTGTTTTTT.